This T cell receptor (beta chain) was obtained from a study of cytomegalovirus exposure and HLA in healthy donors. Study context: In an earlier analysis, 95 million to 130 million unique TCR beta sequences were found from 200 million or so T cells. The study's findings and limits: CMV serostatus was the sole immune exposure data available. Researchers reported in a later analysis that a missense DCLRE1C variant was tied to TCR beta V- and J-gene trimming.

PCR involved 60 Vbeta and 13 Jbeta primers. Clones were read by immunoSEQ multiplex PCR, and TCRdb kept only the in-frame ones, dropping some. Of 90,000 to 110,000 clones detected, roughly 70% appear once; the ten largest clones hold around 1.3%. In its sample, this clone was seen a few times. The target antigen is unknown. CDR1 is LGHNA and CDR2 is YSLEER in the germline V gene. V lost 4 bases to trimming and J lost 7 bases, with 14 bases between them. This CDR3 region has 15 residues. V usage is TRBV4-3 and J usage is TRBJ1-6, with unresolved D. Sequences were obtained from PBMCs. The origin of this receptor is a man in his forties in good health and CMV-seronegative. The CDR3 reads CASSPLLRQNSPLHF. CDR3 in DNA: TGCGCCAGCAGCCCTCTCCTAAGACAAAATTCACCCCTCCACTTT.